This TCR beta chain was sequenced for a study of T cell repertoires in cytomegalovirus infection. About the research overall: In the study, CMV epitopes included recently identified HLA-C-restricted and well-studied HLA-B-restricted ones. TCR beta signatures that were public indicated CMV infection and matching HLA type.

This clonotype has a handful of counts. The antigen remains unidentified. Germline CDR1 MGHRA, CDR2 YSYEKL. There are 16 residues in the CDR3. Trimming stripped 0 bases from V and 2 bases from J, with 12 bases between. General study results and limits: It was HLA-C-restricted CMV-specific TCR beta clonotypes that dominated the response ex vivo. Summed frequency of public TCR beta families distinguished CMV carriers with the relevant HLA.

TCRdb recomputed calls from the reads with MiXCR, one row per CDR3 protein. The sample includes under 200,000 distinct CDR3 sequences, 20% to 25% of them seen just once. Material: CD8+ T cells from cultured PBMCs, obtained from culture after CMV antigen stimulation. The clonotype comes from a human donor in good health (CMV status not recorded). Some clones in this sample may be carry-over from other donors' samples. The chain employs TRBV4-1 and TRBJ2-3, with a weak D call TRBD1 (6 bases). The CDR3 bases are TGCGCCAGCAGCCAAGATCGGGACACCTACACAGATACGCAGTATTTT. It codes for CASSQDRDTYTDTQYF.